This T cell receptor beta chain emerged from a study of blood T cell repertoires in COVID-19 (dated by TCRdb to the early 2020s). In the study overall: Collaborator samples came from the United States, Italy and Spain and covered acute and convalescent phases of COVID-19. The prospective study material was composed of cDNA or gDNA derived from T cells, B-cell-depleted T cells, or PBMCs. Deeply sampled blood TCRbeta repertoires from subjects exposed to, actively infected with, or recovered from COVID-19 were included in the dataset. The repertoires were released in a freely available public database meant as a resource for research on the immune response to SARS-CoV-2. Samples came from the ongoing ImmuneRACE study (first 160 participants) plus 1,254 subjects from 6 global collaborators. Sample metadata almost always included a de-identified subject ID, COVID-19 status, age in years and sex. Where available, HLA class I and class II types were taken from metadata supplied by the sample provider and were not determined by assay-based typing.

The immunoSEQ Assay, a bias-controlled multiplex PCR, was used to amplify TCRbeta CDR3 regions from genomic DNA. The paper's processing steps were these. Nucleated cell counts per sample were estimated from amplification of reference gene primers within the assay. To quantify the absolute abundance of each unique TCRbeta CDR3 rearrangement, sequence reads were collapsed and filtered. For each sample, productive Simpson clonality was calculated by taking the square root of Simpson's diversity index across productive rearrangements. The source is immuneACCESS, and TCRdb retained only in-frame sequences with V and J called. Part of the clones is not carried over; for the studies checked, unresolved V genes explain less than half of this, and the remainder is unexplained. V, J and clone size were drawn from that table, and D and trimming were deduced from the DNA. Here the sample has about 89,000 clones; roughly 80% occur a single time. Clones ranked in the top ten supply approximately 6% of the sample.

At one collaborating source in Seattle, patients were enrolled during active infection and were followed longitudinally through the course of disease. Whole blood was collected in K2EDTA tubes by collaborating institutions according to the institutions' own protocols. For TCRbeta analysis, collaborators shipped samples in one of three forms: frozen whole blood, isolated PBMCs, or DNA extracted from either of those sample types. Broad study findings and their caveats: How much clinical and demographic metadata was included differed by source and by participant, and the metadata was provided uncurated.

Counted from cysteine to phenylalanine, this CDR3 has 16 amino acids. Here the CDR3 DNA is all that survives: 48 bases in frame from base 1. At the junction V is shortened by 2 bases and J by 6 bases, with 20 bases in between. CDR1 SGHAT and CDR2 FQNNGV are derived from the germline V gene. Note on this clone: The target of this receptor is not known. No base quality information exists; no much larger clone differs at one position.

Sequenced material: peripheral blood. The chain employs TRBV11-2 and TRBJ2-7; perhaps TRBD1 is the D gene, with 5 bases matching. This TCR came from a man between 65 and 80 years old with COVID-19, enrolled during active disease. The DNA sequence follows: TGTGCCAGCAGCTTAAATTTCAGGGCCCAGTCCGTCGAGCAGTACTTC. It translates to CASSLNFRAQSVEQYF.